The 21 T cell receptor beta chains given below trace back to one sample, sequenced in a study of T-cell memory formation after mild COVID-19. TCRdb reprocessed the 5' RACE reads with MiXCR, giving one entry per CDR3 protein. The sample holds about 110,000 distinct CDR3 sequences, around 15% seen once. The sample comprised PBMCs or a T cell subset sorted from them (not recorded which). These TCRs come from a man between 18 and 35 years old who had mild COVID-19 (a few samples of this study predate the infection). Cell type and time point are not known.

The V gene is TRBV6-1, the J gene TRBJ2-7; 10 bases line up with TRBD1. V dropped 3 bases and J dropped 7; count of bases not matched to a gene: 3. Germline CDR1 MNHNS, CDR2 SASEGT. This CDR3 spans 13 amino acids. CDR3 nucleotide sequence: TGTGCCAGCAGTGACTGGACAGGGGGTGAGCAGTACGTC. This translates into CASSDWTGGEQYV.

This chain links TRBV20-1 with TRBJ2-1, with 10 bases matching TRBD1. The V and J ends lost 2 bases and 8 bases, in that order; junction bases with no gene match: 9. CDR1 DFQATT and CDR2 SNEGSKA come from the germline V gene (reference sequence). This CDR3 has 15 residues. CDR3 in DNA: TGCAGTGCTAGATCCCGGGACAGGGGTATCGATGAGCAGTTCTTC. Amino acids: CSARSRDRGIDEQFF.

The V gene is TRBV6-5, the J gene TRBJ2-5; possibly TRBD2 for D (6 bases). The germline CDR1 and CDR2 sequences are MNHEY and SVGAGI. Trimming took 2 bases from V and 6 from J, leaving 10 bases between them. The CDR3 has 13 residues. As DNA, the CDR3 is TGTGCCAGCAGTTACGTGGCGGGACAGACCCAGTACTTC. Translating it yields CASSYVAGQTQYF.

This clonotype came up a few times. The chain uses TRBV4-2 and TRBJ2-6; tentative D call: TRBD1 (6 bases). Germline CDR1 LGHNA, CDR2 YNFKEQ. The CDR3 runs 20 residues. Trimming shortened V by 3 bases and J by 0 bases, and 21 bases separated the two germline ends. CDR3 loop: CASSHEPHRDTSSGANVLTF. The CDR3 DNA sequence: TGTGCCAGCAGCCATGAGCCTCATAGGGACACCAGCTCTGGGGCCAACGTCCTGACTTTC.

V is TRBV9 and J is TRBJ2-3, with D possibly matching TRBD2 (6 bases). Looked up from germline, CDR1 is SGDLS and CDR2 is YYNGEE. This CDR3 spans 16 amino acids. V was shortened by 0 bases and J by 6 bases, with 17 bases between the two germline ends. CDR3 amino acids: CASSVGNGGNDDTQYF. Here the CDR3 DNA reads TGTGCCAGCAGCGTAGGTAACGGGGGTAATGACGATACGCAGTATTTT.

This clonotype was detected a few times. The chain uses TRBV20-1 and TRBJ2-4; D unresolved. The CDR3 totals 14 residues. Trimming pared 2 bases from V and 0 bases from J, leaving 8 bases between. Germline CDR1 reads DFQATT; CDR2 reads SNEGSKA (reference sequence). The CDR3 nucleotides are TGCAGTGCTAGAAAGGCCCTAGCCAAAAACATTCAGTACTTC. Translation: CSARKALAKNIQYF.

Here the CDR3 DNA reads TGTGCCAGCAGTCCCGGGACAGGGGTCTCCTACGAGCAGTACTTC. This codes for CASSPGTGVSYEQYF. The J gene is TRBJ2-7, the V gene TRBV6-5, with 10 bases lining up with TRBD1. CDR1 and CDR2 from the germline V gene are MNHEY and SVGAGI. This CDR3 has 15 residues. The V and J ends lost 5 bases and 0 bases, in that order; junction bases with no gene match: 4.

This clonotype has ten or more counts. The V gene is TRBV24-1, the J gene TRBJ2-1; 9 bases align to TRBD2. Per germline, CDR1 KGHDR and CDR2 SFDVKD. This CDR3 contains 15 residues. Losses at the gene ends were 7 bases for V and 2 bases for J; bases not matched to a gene: 5. CDR3 nucleotide sequence: TGTGCCACCAGCACCAGCGGGGGGACCTACAATGAGCAGTTCTTC. Translating it yields CATSTSGGTYNEQFF.

The chain combines TRBV6-1 with TRBJ2-1; D unclear. Germline V CDR1 and CDR2: MNHNS, SASEGT. The CDR3 contains 14 residues. Trimming removed 1 base at V and 5 bases at J, with 9 bases between. The CDR3 DNA follows: TGTGCCAGCAGTGAAGGTCCAGCCGACAATGAGCAGTTCTTC. Translating gives CASSEGPADNEQFF.

A few counts support this clonotype. The chain combines TRBV5-1 with TRBJ1-3, with a weak D call TRBD1 (6 bases). The germline V gene encodes CDR1 SGHRS and CDR2 YFSETQ. The CDR3 loop spans 15 amino acids. The V end lost 5 bases, the J end lost 3 bases, and 15 bases lay between the germline ends. Here the CDR3 DNA reads TGCGCCAGCAGTCACGGGAGGGACATTGGAAACACCATATATTTT. It is translated as CASSHGRDIGNTIYF.

A few counts support this clonotype. The CDR3 DNA sequence: TGTGCCAGCAGCTTTGGACAAGATCATGAAAAAAACATTCAGTACTTC. This translates into CASSFGQDHEKNIQYF. The chain links TRBV7-6 to TRBJ2-4, with D perhaps matching TRBD1 (5 bases). The CDR3 length is 16 residues. The germline CDR1 and CDR2 sequences are SGHVS and FNYEAQ. Trimming shortened V by 3 bases and J by 4 bases, and 16 bases separated the two germline ends.

J is TRBJ2-1 and V is TRBV4-2; maybe TRBD2 (5 bases). The V gene lost 0 bases and the J gene lost 10 bases, with 13 bases spanning the gap. Germline assignment: CDR1 LGHNA and CDR2 YNFKEQ. This CDR3 has 14 amino acids. This CDR3 reads CASSQEGAGEEQFF. The CDR3 DNA reads TGTGCCAGCAGCCAAGAGGGCGCGGGTGAGGAGCAGTTCTTC.

V gene TRBV3-1 combines with J gene TRBJ1-2; no reliable D call. Germline V CDR1 and CDR2: LGHDT, YNNKEL (reference sequence). Trimming stripped 1 base from V and 3 bases from J, with 6 bases between. This CDR3 contains 13 residues. CDR3 DNA sequence: TGTGCCAGCAGCCAAGGGGCCGACTATGGCTACACCTTC. Its translation is CASSQGADYGYTF.

The chain uses TRBV7-2 and TRBJ2-5, with D possibly TRBD2 on 7 matching bases. The germline V gene has CDR1 SGHTA and CDR2 FQGNSA. Deletions cut 3 bases from V and 4 bases from J, with 15 bases between. This CDR3 has 15 amino acids. The CDR3 DNA reads TGTGCCAGCAGCTTCATACGGGGGGCCGCAGAGACCCAGTACTTC. Amino acids: CASSFIRGAAETQYF.

A few counts support this clonotype. The chain carries TRBV2 and TRBJ2-3, with 9 bases identical to TRBD1. The germline V gene has CDR1 SNHLY and CDR2 FYNNEI. The CDR3 length is 17 residues. Germline trimming cut 3 bases from V and 4 bases from J; bases unmatched to any gene: 11. The CDR3 nucleotides read TGTGCCAGCAGTGAGCGGACAGGGGCGGCCATCTCAGATACGCAGTATTTT. It is translated as CASSERTGAAISDTQYF.

The V call is TRBV7-6, the J call TRBJ2-5; D possibly corresponds to TRBD2 (6 bases). The V and J ends lost 5 bases and 4 bases respectively, with 20 bases between them. This CDR3 comprises 16 residues. Germline values: CDR1 SGHVS, CDR2 FNYEAQ. DNA for the CDR3: TGTGCCAGCAGCCATCGGGGCGGACGGAGGGGAGAGACCCAGTACTTC. Translating gives CASSHRGGRRGETQYF.

V gene TRBV27 combines with J gene TRBJ2-2, with 12 nucleotides matching TRBD2. V shed 5 bases and J 8 bases; nucleotides not matched to a gene: 6. Germline CDR1 reads MNHEY; CDR2 reads SMNVEV (reference sequence). The CDR3 is 15 residues long. The CDR3 region is CASSLGLAGMGELFF. The CDR3 bases are TGTGCCAGCAGTCTCGGACTAGCGGGGATGGGGGAGCTGTTTTTT.

This clonotype showed up just a few times. This rearrangement joins TRBV20-1 to TRBJ2-3; the match to TRBD2 covers 9 bases. CDR3 length equals 17 residues. Germline assignment: CDR1 DFQATT and CDR2 SNEGSKA (reference sequence). With 0 bases clipped from V and 2 bases from J, the junction kept 9 bases outside the gene matches. The CDR3 protein is CSARDWSGGRYTDTQYF. Written as DNA, the CDR3 is TGCAGTGCTAGAGATTGGAGCGGGGGGAGATACACAGATACGCAGTATTTT.

This chain links TRBV12-3 or TRBV12-4 with TRBJ2-3; tentative D call: TRBD1 (6 bases). The CDR3 extends over 16 amino acids. Trimming left V 5 bases short and J 7 bases short, with 22 bases between. The CDR3 DNA reads as TGTGCCAGCAGTGCAGACAGGTTCTCCCCTGGATATACGCAGTATTTT. The encoded protein is CASSADRFSPGYTQYF.

The V and J genes are TRBV27 and TRBJ1-5; D possibly corresponds to TRBD1 (5 bases). Trimming removed 6 bases at V and 3 bases at J, with 12 bases between. The CDR3 extends over 14 amino acids. Looked up from germline, CDR1 is MNHEY and CDR2 is SMNVEV (reference sequence). The CDR3 DNA is TGTGCCAGCAGCCTAGGGGTAAACAATCAGCCCCAGCATTTT. Protein product: CASSLGVNNQPQHF.

CDR3 nucleotides: TGTGCCAGCAGTTACATGGGTGGGGTCTCCTACGAGCAGTACTTC. Translated, it gives CASSYMGGVSYEQYF. This chain links TRBV6-5 with TRBJ2-7; D not resolved. V shed 2 bases and J shed 0 bases, with 11 bases lying between them. Germline lookup yields CDR1 MNHEY and CDR2 SVGAGI. This CDR3 contains 15 residues.